This T cell receptor (beta chain) was retrieved from a study of T cell responses to AZD1222 COVID-19 vaccine. Study in general: Samples with a second dose at about 4 or about 12 weeks were pooled together. Study-level points and caveats: Spike was spanned by vaccine-associated CD4 TCRs, which were dominant at 160-218 and 743-854. The study found Spike-specific TCR breadth and depth rose after two AZD1222 doses. At study baseline, merely six AZD1222 recipients were seropositive.

V lost 5 bases to trimming and J lost 9 bases; unmatched junction nucleotides: 4. This CDR3 has 13 residues. Per germline, CDR1 PRHDT and CDR2 FYEKMQ (reference sequence). Turning to this clone: Its antigen is still unknown.

Assay: immunoSEQ multiplex PCR; the TCRdb copy retains only in-frame clones and omits some. The sample has 150,000 or so clones, around nine tenths seen once. The sequence was collected from an adult in good health. This chain uses TRBV13 with TRBJ1-6; 7 bases fit TRBD1. The starting material was peripheral blood, obtained on day 0 of AZD1222 vaccination. The CDR3: CASSPGTASPLHF. The CDR3 nucleotides read TGTGCCAGCAGCCCGGGGACAGCTTCACCCCTCCACTTT.